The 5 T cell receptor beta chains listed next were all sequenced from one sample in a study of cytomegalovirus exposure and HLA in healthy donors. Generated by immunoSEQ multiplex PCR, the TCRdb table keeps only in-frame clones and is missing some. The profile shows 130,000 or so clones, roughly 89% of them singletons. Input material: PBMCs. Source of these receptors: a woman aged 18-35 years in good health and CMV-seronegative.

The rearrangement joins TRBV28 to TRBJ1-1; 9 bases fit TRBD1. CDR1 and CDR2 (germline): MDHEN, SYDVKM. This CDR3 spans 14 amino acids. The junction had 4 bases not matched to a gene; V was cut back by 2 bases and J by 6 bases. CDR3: CASSLTGGASEAFF. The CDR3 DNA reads TGTGCCAGCAGTTTAACAGGGGGCGCGTCTGAAGCTTTCTTT.

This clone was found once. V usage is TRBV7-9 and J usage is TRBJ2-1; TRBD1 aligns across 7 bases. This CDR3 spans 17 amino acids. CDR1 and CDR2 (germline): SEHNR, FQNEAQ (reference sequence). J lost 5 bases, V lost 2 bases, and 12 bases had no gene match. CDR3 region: CASSLPYRQGINNEQFF. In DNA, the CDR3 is TGTGCCAGCAGCTTACCTTATCGACAGGGCATTAACAATGAGCAGTTCTTC.

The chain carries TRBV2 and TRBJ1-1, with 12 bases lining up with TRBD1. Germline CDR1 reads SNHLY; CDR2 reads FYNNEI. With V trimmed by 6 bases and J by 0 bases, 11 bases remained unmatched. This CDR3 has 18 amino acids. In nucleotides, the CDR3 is TGTGCCAGCAGAAACCGGGACAGGGGGCGTCGGATGAACACTGAAGCTTTCTTT. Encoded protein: CASRNRDRGRRMNTEAFF.

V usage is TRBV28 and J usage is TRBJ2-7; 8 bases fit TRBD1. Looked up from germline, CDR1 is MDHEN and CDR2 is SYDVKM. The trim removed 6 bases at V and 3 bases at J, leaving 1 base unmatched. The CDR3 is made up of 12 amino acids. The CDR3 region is CASRGTGYEQYF. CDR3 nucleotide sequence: TGTGCCAGCAGGGGGACAGGCTACGAGCAGTACTTC.

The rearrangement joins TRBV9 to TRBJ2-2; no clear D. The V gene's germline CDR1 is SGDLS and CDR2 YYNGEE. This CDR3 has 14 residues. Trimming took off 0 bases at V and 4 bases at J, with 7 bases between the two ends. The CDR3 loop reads CASSVVAATGELFF. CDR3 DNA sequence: TGTGCCAGCAGCGTAGTTGCGGCCACCGGGGAGCTGTTTTTT. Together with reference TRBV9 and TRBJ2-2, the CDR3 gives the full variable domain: DSGVTQTPKHLITATGQRVTLRCSPRSGDLSVYWYQQSLDQGLQFLIQYYNGEERAKGNILERFSAQQFPDLHSELNLSSLELGDSALYFCASSVVAATGELFFGEGSRLTVL.